This T cell receptor (beta chain) was captured in a study of cytomegalovirus exposure and HLA in healthy donors (dated by TCRdb to about 2017). Turning to the overall study: An earlier analysis of approximately 600 of the donors reported 276 Gb of sequence data and 100 million to 140 million unique TCR beta sequences from 150 million to 200 million T cells. In the later analysis, no new phenotypic data were used to find candidate immune exposures; instead, reliance was placed on TCR beta sequences and their occurrence across donors. Several DR-DQ haplotypes were treated as single units for association and clustering because of strong linkage in the cohort. Among around 400 genotyped donors of the cohort, an average of approximately 200,000 unique TCR beta nucleotide sequences was sequenced per donor, of which roughly 17% were non-productive. Typing coverage varied by locus: roughly 620-640 donors for A, B, C, DRB1 and DQB1; approximately 500 for DQA1; around 570 for DPA1; roughly 450 for DPB1. In addition to the first cohort of several hundred subjects, a separate validation cohort of approximately 110 different subjects was used. The study used immunosequencing to profile the T cell repertoires of 666 subjects and linked those repertoires to cytomegalovirus serostatus. To predict cytomegalovirus infection status, the study brought together high-throughput TCR immunosequencing, statistical association of individual TCRs with disease status, and machine learning. To study patterns of TCR occurrence, a later analysis re-analyzed previously published TCR beta repertoires from around 660 donors and added high-resolution HLA genotyping. Among the roughly 400 genotyped donors, about 85% belonged to the genetic ancestry cluster associated with self-reported Caucasian donors. An early release covering roughly 600 HLA-typed donors comprised around 300 gigabases of sequencing data and around 80 million unique TCR sequences. Every repertoire in the discovery cohort had been generated on one and the same sequencing platform. An earlier analysis of 587 of the donors used high-throughput TCR beta sequencing to judge whether each TCR beta V gene segment behaved as functional or pseudogenic. Both class I and class II loci were covered by HLA typing, at four-digit resolution. Donor age, sex, ethnicity and CMV serostatus were compiled alongside the repertoire data. In a later genetic analysis, genome-wide SNP genotypes for about 65% of the roughly 670 donors were used, and that subset was treated as a discovery cohort. The study aimed to test whether signatures of past pathogen exposure could be identified by cataloging public T cell receptors. The research as a whole found: In a later analysis, HLA-associated TCR beta chains showed more clonal expansion and lower generation probabilities than non-associated chains that were equally common. The cohort was sequenced for TCR beta chains only, and without alpha or paired-chain data the features that could be detected were limited. The classifier was reported to diagnose cytomegalovirus status with high specificity and sensitivity in both the original cohort and the validation cohort. In a later genetic analysis, a missense DCLRE1C variant was associated with V-gene and J-gene trimming of TCR beta chains, and the association was replicated in an independent cohort. Some IMGT-functional V segments, including TRBV6-2 and TRBV6-3, could not be told apart with the 87-base-pair reads, so those segments were excluded. In a later genetic analysis, fewer N-insertions in productive TCRs were reported among donors in an Asian-associated ancestry cluster than the roughly 710-donor mean. Sequencing depth was assumed to be roughly uniform across donors in the presence/absence analyses, though that assumption may not hold. Linkage disequilibrium might explain the correlated functional status among segregating V segments, but an unknown experimental factor could not be ruled out. A later analysis found that most CMV-associated TCR beta chains appeared HLA-restricted, with HLA associations seemingly driven largely by CMV exposure. In a later analysis, 16,951 TCR beta sequences were associated with specific HLA alleles at a false discovery rate of 0.05. Immune exposure information for the cohort was limited to CMV serostatus. A later analysis reported that several top co-occurrence clusters appeared linked to parvovirus B19, influenza, CMV and Epstein-Barr virus. A cluster of highly shared sequence variants was judged likely to be a technical artifact of the sequencing pipeline. According to a later analysis, TCR association rates differed among HLA loci, with DRB1 alleles showing the most associated TCRs and HLA-C alleles showing the fewest. An earlier analysis of some 590 of the donors showed that most TCR beta V segments appeared in productive rearrangements either about 87% or about 30% of the time, which broadly matched IMGT annotations. While some public TCRs were present in many individuals, most TCR sequences turned up only very rarely across donors. The authors suggested that the approach could potentially be generalized to other disease states and immunological phenotypes. A further reported finding was that TCR beta sequences accurately predicted the HLA-A and HLA-B alleles for most subjects in the first cohort. A few of the identified cytomegalovirus-associated TCR beta chains were confirmed in vitro to be specific for cytomegalovirus antigens. About 17 rarely observed V segments, including chromosome 9 orphons, were excluded from the earlier analysis of some 590 of the donors because counts were too low. When HLA alleles, especially DR and DQ, strongly co-occurred, attributing TCR associations to individual alleles was difficult. The study gave a list of some 150 TCR beta chains associated with cytomegalovirus. HLA typing was unavailable for some donors at each locus, so association tests used only the typed subset.

The cohort was made up of about 610 healthy bone marrow donors. All cohort members were sampled while nominally healthy, although unrecorded immune exposures were likely present. The donor tested CMV seropositive and was one of the 289 seropositive cohort members. Every donor gave a peripheral blood sample, and the peripheral blood mononuclear cells from that sample were used for TCR beta sequencing. Genomic DNA was extracted from the blood cell samples with the Qiagen DNeasy Blood Extraction Kit. Trimming accounts for 5 bases at V and 1 base at J, while the number of junction bases matched to no gene is 3. From the cysteine through the phenylalanine, the CDR3 covers 16 amino acids. This entry keeps only the CDR3 DNA: 48 bases, framed from base 1. CDR1 SGHNT and CDR2 YENEEA were looked up in the germline V gene. Library preparation was by the immunoSEQ multiplex PCR assay. The multiplex PCR relied on a mix of 60 forward primers for TCR Vbeta segments and 13 reverse primers for TCR Jbeta segments. Amplification of the CDR3 region of rearranged TCR beta genes was performed with a multiplex PCR assay on genomic DNA. On the Illumina HiSeq System, the amplified TCR beta libraries were sequenced as 87-base-pair reads. The published analysis was carried out like this. A later analysis counted about 80 million unique TCR beta chains across the 550 to 750 repertoires, and 9 million to 14 million of these chains were shared by at least two donors. Raw reads were error-corrected and collapsed into unique sequences with a nearest-neighbor algorithm that merged closely related sequences to remove PCR and sequencing errors. CDR3 sequences were aligned to IMGT reference sequences to assign V, D and J gene segments. Each retained sequence needed at least a six-nucleotide match to both a V gene segment and a J gene segment. A rearrangement counted as productive if the CDR3 had no stop codons and remained in frame with V and J, and every other rearrangement counted as non-productive. Following IMGT convention, CDR3 was defined as the stretch from the second conserved V-encoded cysteine up to the conserved J-encoded phenylalanine. Sequences without an unambiguous match to a single V gene segment were excluded from the earlier analysis of about 600 of the donors. In an earlier analysis of some 590 of the donors, a V segment was called functional when productive rearrangements were above 56.7%, and segregating when the standard deviation between donors exceeded 5%. A statistical classification framework was built for diagnosing cytomegalovirus status from the catalog of TCR beta chain sequences. V and J gene assignment, in a later analysis, came from comparing TCR nucleotide sequences with IMGT/GENE-DB human TR gene sequences. Using the TCRdist pipeline, a later analysis assigned CDR3 sequences along with most-parsimonious VDJ recombination scenarios. A later analysis defined each TCR beta chain by its CDR3 amino acid sequence plus V-gene family, and excluded reads lacking a unique V-gene family. In a later analysis, 450 to 600 highly shared, low-generation-probability nucleotide sequences were removed to address suspected cross-contamination and a sequencing artifact. For each public chain, a later analysis derived a clonal expansion index from normalized ranks of inferred template counts within each repertoire. In a later analysis, generation probabilities were computed with a VDJ recombination model fitted to out-of-frame rearrangements, and the resulting probabilities were checked against IGoR. Hypergeometric tests were used in a later analysis to score TCR-TCR, TCR-HLA and TCR-CMV co-occurrence, with a repertoire-size bias correction applied to the TCR pairs. In a later analysis, false discovery rates were estimated by permuting HLA or CMV assignments 20 times. A later analysis grouped co-occurring TCRs with DBSCAN, adding TCRdist sequence similarity when clustering within HLA-allele-positive subsets. For co-occurrence clustering, repertoires with fewer than 30,000 or more than 120,000 public chains were excluded, along with several repertoires with anomalous nucleotide sharing. The table was pulled from immuneACCESS by TCRdb, which kept in-frame rearrangements only. Such tables lose some clones; where checked, under half of the loss comes from unresolved V genes, and the rest has no known cause. Clonal size and the V and J genes are those of that table, whereas D and trimming came from the DNA. For this sample, the table gives about 200,000 clones. The ten largest clones take up around 1.1% of the sample.

A remark on this clone: Its recognized antigen is unknown.

The TCR was taken from a girl aged 2 to 9 in good health and CMV-seropositive. The sample consisted of PBMCs. The rearranged segments are TRBV11-3 and TRBJ2-1, with 12 bases aligning to TRBD2. The bases are TGTGCCAGCAGCCCAACTAGCGGGAGGTCCTACAATGAGCAGTTCTTC. This codes for CASSPTSGRSYNEQFF.